Shown below are 27 T cell receptor beta chains from a single sample sequenced in a study of cytomegalovirus exposure and HLA in healthy donors (dated by TCRdb to the late 2010s). The library was built by means of the immunoSEQ multiplex PCR assay. The multiplex PCR relied on a mix of 60 forward primers for TCR Vbeta segments and 13 reverse primers for TCR Jbeta segments. Sourced from immuneACCESS, this table was stored by TCRdb with only in-frame sequences that have V and J called. A share of the clones is absent; for the studies checked, an unresolved V gene accounts for under half, and the remainder has no known explanation. The sample table records over 130,000 clones; roughly 86% of these occur just once. The top ten clonotypes cover around 0.5% of the sample. The sample taken for sequencing was PBMCs. The receptors were gathered from a woman in her 40s in good health and CMV-seronegative.

The chain recombines TRBV2 with TRBJ1-5, with D perhaps TRBD1 (5 bases). V was shortened by 0 bases and J by 1 base, with 16 bases between the two germline ends. The CDR3 totals 18 residues. CDR1 and CDR2 (germline): SNHLY, FYNNEI. CDR3 nucleotides: TGTGCCAGCAGTGAAGCGCGTGGGGCAGCGGGGAGCAATCAGCCCCAGCATTTT. It is translated as CASSEARGAAGSNQPQHF.

The gene calls are TRBV10-3 and TRBJ2-7, with 12 bases fitting TRBD1. CDR1 and CDR2 (germline): ENHRY, SYGVKD. V shed 10 bases, J shed 8 bases, and the junction held 12 bases outside the gene matches. The length of the CDR3 is 14 residues. CDR3 sequence (DNA): TGTGCCAGCAGATCTCCGGGACAGGGGGCAAAGCAGTACTTC. Translating it yields CASRSPGQGAKQYF.

The rearrangement uses TRBV7-2 and TRBJ2-5; unclear D gene. CDR3 size: 16 residues. Germline CDR1 and CDR2: SGHTA and FQGNSA. The V gene lost 1 base and the J gene lost 2 bases, with 14 bases spanning the gap. CDR3 residues: CASSLVLWSAQETQYF. CDR3 sequence (DNA): TGTGCCAGCAGCTTAGTATTATGGTCAGCGCAAGAGACCCAGTACTTC.

The chain has TRBV23-1 and TRBJ2-7; D may be TRBD1 (6 bases). TRBV23-1 is flagged as an ORF with uncertain function. V was clipped by 0 bases and J by 2 bases, with 11 bases between them. The CDR3 contains 15 residues. The CDR3 nucleotides are TGCGCCAGCAGTCAATCCATGAGGGACACCTACGAGCAGTACTTC. Translated, it gives CASSQSMRDTYEQYF.

Worth noting for this clone: The junction departs from the called germline gene at one end, perhaps through a read error. The chain has TRBV7-2 and TRBJ2-5; D is unclear. The CDR3 length is 15 residues. Germline-derived CDR1 and CDR2 are SGHTA and FQGNSA. CDR3 protein: CASSLGLVRKETQYF. CDR3 DNA: TGTGCCAGCAGTTTAGGTTTGGTCAGAAAAGAGACCCAGTACTTC.

Note on this clone: An end of the junction does not agree with germline; a read error may underlie this. This chain uses TRBV7-9 with TRBJ1-1; D unresolved. CDR1 is SEHNR and CDR2 is FQNEAQ in the germline V gene (reference sequence). The CDR3 extends over 13 amino acids. CDR3 in DNA: TGTTCCAGCAGCTTAAGACCGGGAGCTGAAGCTTTCTTT. This codes for CSSSLRPGAEAFF. The entire variable domain, with the rest obtained from reference TRBV7-9 and TRBJ1-1, is as follows: DTGVSQNPRHKITKRGQNVTFRCDPISEHNRLYWYRQTLGQGPEFLTYFQNEAQLEKSRLLSDRFSAERPKGSFSTLEIQRTEQGDSAMYLCSSSLRPGAEAFFGQGTRLTVV.

The CDR3 nucleotides read TGTGCCTGGGAGGACAGGGGATTCTACGAGCAGTACTTC. Its protein product is CAWEDRGFYEQYF. This chain connects TRBV30 to TRBJ2-7, with 9 bases that match TRBD1. CDR3 length equals 13 residues. V shed 5 bases, J shed 3 bases, and the junction held 5 bases outside the gene matches. CDR1 is GTSNPN and CDR2 is SVGIG in the germline V gene (reference sequence). The variable domain in full, completed from reference TRBV30 and TRBJ2-7, reads SQTIHQWPATLVQPVGSPLSLECTVEGTSNPNLYWYRQAAGRGLQLLFYSVGIGQISSEVPQNLSASRPQDRQFILSSKKLLLSDSGFYLCAWEDRGFYEQYFGPGTRLTVT.

As to this clone: A junction boundary mismatches the germline segment, possibly from a read error. This chain links TRBV6-5 with TRBJ2-7; no clear D. This CDR3 is 15 amino acids long. Per germline, CDR1 MNHEY and CDR2 SVGAGI. This chain's CDR3 is CASSPSYGSSHEQYF. Written as DNA, the CDR3 is TGTGCCAGCAGTCCGAGTTACGGTAGCTCCCACGAGCAGTACTTC.

This clone was observed a single time. The rearrangement links TRBV2 to TRBJ1-5, with 7 bases lining up with TRBD1. Germline CDR1 SNHLY, CDR2 FYNNEI. The V segment lost 6 bases and the J segment 5 bases; nucleotides outside the gene matches: 7. This CDR3 comprises 14 residues. The CDR3 is CASSNDREYQPQHF. The CDR3 DNA sequence: TGTGCCAGCAGCAACGACAGGGAGTATCAGCCCCAGCATTTT.

This chain connects TRBV28 to TRBJ1-1; TRBD1 aligns across 10 bases. Unmatched junction bases numbered 2, after V lost 7 bases and J lost 6 bases. CDR1 is MDHEN and CDR2 is SYDVKM in the germline V gene. The length of the CDR3 is 12 residues. CDR3 nucleotide sequence: TGTGCCAGCACAGGACAGGGGGCTGAAGCTTTCTTT. Its translation: CASTGQGAEAFF.

The chain uses TRBV5-1 and TRBJ2-7, with 8 positions matching TRBD2. Losses at the gene ends were 5 bases for V and 2 bases for J; bases not matched to a gene: 6. The CDR3 consists of 14 residues. Germline CDR1 is SGHRS and CDR2 is YFSETQ. The CDR3 loop is CASSPTSGTYEQYF. Here the CDR3 DNA reads TGCGCCAGCAGTCCAACTAGCGGAACCTACGAGCAGTACTTC.

This chain joins TRBV28 and TRBJ1-1; D might be TRBD1 (5 bases). The CDR3 runs to 16 residues. CDR1 is MDHEN, CDR2 SYDVKM, per germline. V lost 2 bases and J lost 4, with 17 bases in between. This CDR3 reads CASSLAGGEFSTEAFF. CDR3 bases: TGTGCCAGCAGTTTAGCGGGGGGGGAATTTTCCACTGAAGCTTTCTTT.

This chain links TRBV10-3 with TRBJ2-7, with D tentatively TRBD2 (6 bases). The V end lost 4 bases, the J end lost 7 bases, and 11 bases lay between the germline ends. The CDR3 totals 12 residues. Germline V gives CDR1 ENHRY, CDR2 SYGVKD. The CDR3 loop reads CAISAERGEQYF. The CDR3 bases are TGTGCCATCAGTGCCGAACGGGGGGAGCAGTACTTC.

J is TRBJ2-1 and V is TRBV7-8; unclear D gene. The germline V gene encodes CDR1 SGHVS and CDR2 FQNEAQ. V was trimmed by 2 bases and J by 12 bases, leaving 14 bases between them. The CDR3 is 13 residues long. The CDR3 loop reads CASSLLPGPGQFF. The CDR3 region has the DNA TGTGCCAGCAGCTTACTTCCGGGTCCTGGGCAGTTCTTC.

The chain combines TRBV7-2 with TRBJ1-4, with D perhaps TRBD1 (6 bases). Per the germline V gene, CDR1 is SGHTA and CDR2 is FQGNSA. Trimming removed 3 bases at V and 8 bases at J, with 13 bases between. The CDR3 runs 14 residues. The CDR3 region has the DNA TGTGCCAGCAGCTTCTGGGGGGGCTTAGAAAAACTGTTTTTT. It is translated as CASSFWGGLEKLFF. The full variable domain, with the rest looked up from reference TRBV7-2 and TRBJ1-4, is GAGVSQSPSNKVTEKGKDVELRCDPISGHTALYWYRQSLGQGLEFLIYFQGNSAPDKSGLPSDRFSAERTGGSVSTLTIQRTQQEDSAVYLCASSFWGGLEKLFFGSGTQLSVL.

This chain connects TRBV5-1 to TRBJ2-5, with a tentative D call TRBD1 (6 bases). This CDR3 region has 13 residues. Trimming pared 4 bases from V and 4 bases from J, leaving 11 bases between. Germline loops: CDR1 SGHRS, CDR2 YFSETQ. The CDR3 DNA is TGCGCCAGCAGCCTGGGGACATCAGAGACCCAGTACTTC. Translating gives CASSLGTSETQYF.

The chain carries TRBV11-3 and TRBJ1-2; no clear D. Looked up from germline, CDR1 is SGHNT and CDR2 is YENEEA. Trimming left V 2 bases short and J 8 bases short, with 12 bases between. This CDR3 is built from 13 residues. CDR3 sequence: CASSLIEGSGYTF. The DNA of the CDR3 is TGTGCCAGCAGCTTAATAGAGGGAAGCGGCTACACCTTC.

The V call is TRBV7-2, the J call TRBJ2-7, with D perhaps matching TRBD1 (6 bases). The CDR3 runs to 17 residues. CDR1 and CDR2 (germline): SGHTA, FQGNSA. Trimming took off 1 base at V and 0 bases at J, with 16 bases between the two ends. The CDR3 DNA follows: TGTGCCAGCAGCTTAGTAGAACAGGGACCTCTCTCCTACGAGCAGTACTTC. Translating it yields CASSLVEQGPLSYEQYF.

The V and J genes are TRBV7-6 and TRBJ1-1, with 7 positions matching TRBD1. J gave up 7 bases and V 1 base, and 9 bases lay outside the gene matches. There are 15 residues in the CDR3. The V gene's germline CDR1 is SGHVS and CDR2 FNYEAQ. The CDR3 sequence: CASSLGQGTQDEAFF. DNA for the CDR3: TGTGCCAGCAGCTTAGGACAGGGTACGCAGGATGAAGCTTTCTTT.

This clone was counted between two and nine times. The CDR3 protein is CASISLGSGDGYTF. Here the CDR3 DNA reads TGTGCCAGCATCTCCTTGGGATCGGGGGATGGCTACACCTTC. The gene calls are TRBV5-4 and TRBJ1-2, with TRBD1 as a possible D gene (5 bases). This CDR3 contains 14 residues. V lost 6 bases to trimming and J lost 6 bases, with 18 bases between them. Germline CDR1 is SGHNT and CDR2 is YYREEE (reference sequence).

The chain recombines TRBV19 with TRBJ2-1; D is unresolved. Germline values: CDR1 LNHDA, CDR2 SQIVND (reference sequence). V dropped 7 bases and J dropped 4 bases, with 5 bases sitting between them. The CDR3 has 11 amino acids. This chain's CDR3 is CASTSYNEQFF. In nucleotides, the CDR3 is TGTGCCAGTACCTCTTACAATGAGCAGTTCTTC.

J is TRBJ2-1 and V is TRBV5-1; 8 positions agree with TRBD1. The CDR3 length is 12 residues. After removal of 6 bases from V and 8 bases from J, the junction contained 4 bases not matched to a gene. Germline V lookup: CDR1 SGHRS, CDR2 YFSETQ. In nucleotides, the CDR3 is TGCGCCAGCAACCAGGGGGCGGATGAGCAGTTCTTC. Encoded protein: CASNQGADEQFF.

This clone has a single count. This chain connects TRBV7-9 to TRBJ2-7; D might be TRBD1 (5 bases). Trimming left V 0 bases short and J 5 bases short, with 14 bases between. Germline lookup yields CDR1 SEHNR and CDR2 FQNEAQ (reference sequence). The CDR3 loop spans 15 amino acids. In DNA form, the CDR3 reads TGTGCCAGCAGCTTAGCGCGTCAGGGTTGGCACGAGCAGTACTTC. Amino acids: CASSLARQGWHEQYF.

The chain is built from TRBV11-1 and TRBJ2-7; D might be TRBD1 (6 bases). Trimming pared 5 bases from V and 6 bases from J, leaving 17 bases between. Germline assignment: CDR1 SGHAT and CDR2 FQDESV (reference sequence). This CDR3 spans 14 amino acids. CDR3 protein: CASSDRQVKGEQYF. DNA for the CDR3: TGTGCCAGCAGCGATCGACAGGTTAAGGGCGAGCAGTACTTC.

The table lists this clone with a count of one. The chain joins TRBV6-5 to TRBJ2-7; 9 positions agree with TRBD1. From germline, CDR1 is MNHEY and CDR2 SVGAGI. The V gene end was trimmed by 5 bases and the J gene end by 6 bases; junction bases not matched to a gene: 11. The CDR3 runs to 15 residues. The CDR3 DNA reads as TGTGCCAGCAGTCGTACCGGGACAGGGAGTCGCGAGCAGTACTTC. Encoded protein: CASSRTGTGSREQYF.

The rearrangement links TRBV5-6 to TRBJ2-1; a possible D gene is TRBD2 (6 bases). The CDR3 contains 13 residues. Trimming stripped 0 bases from V and 10 bases from J, with 11 bases between. The germline gives CDR1 SGHDT, CDR2 YYEEEE. In nucleotides, the CDR3 is TGTGCCAGCAGCTTGGGACTAGTAGGGGAGCAGTTCTTC. Translating it yields CASSLGLVGEQFF.

The chain is built from TRBV7-9 and TRBJ2-3; 8 bases match TRBD2. J was trimmed by 7 bases and V by 6 bases; bases with no gene match: 15. There are 16 residues in the CDR3. Germline CDR1 reads SEHNR; CDR2 reads FQNEAQ (reference sequence). CDR3 coding DNA: TGTGCCAGCAGTCAGACCCTAGCGGGCTACTTCAATACGCAGTATTTT. This translates into CASSQTLAGYFNTQYF.